Sequencing of this T cell receptor beta chain was carried out in a study of T cells in Graves' hyperthyroidism and ophthalmopathy. Clinical symptoms, serum thyroxine, TRAb, thyroid ultrasound and orbital computed tomography established diagnosis. Regions amplified from RNA transcripts were the TCR beta CDR3 regions. When the TCR CDR3 underwent first-round RT-PCR, the HTBI primer set was used. MiXCR, applied by TCRdb to the multiplex PCR reads, yields one record per CDR3 protein. The data show roughly 500,000 distinct CDR3 sequences, about half seen once. There are 15 residues in the CDR3. Trimming pared 8 bases from V and 0 bases from J, leaving 16 bases between. Per germline, CDR1 MNHNY and CDR2 SVGAGI (reference sequence). There are many counts of this clonotype.

This clonotype originated in an adult woman with Graves' disease, either hyperthyroidism or ophthalmopathy (not recorded which). The sequencing input was peripheral blood or thyroid tissue (not recorded which). The rearrangement uses TRBV6-6 and TRBJ1-1; D is ambiguous. DNA for the CDR3: TGTGCCAGCCTTAAGGGCAGAACTATGAACACTGAAGCTTTCTTT. Encoded protein: CASLKGRTMNTEAFF.